Presented here are 11 T cell receptor beta chains from one specimen sequenced in a study of human T cells and chemical hapten exposure. TCRdb fed the RACE reads into MiXCR, producing one record per CDR3 protein. The table has 75,000 to 100,000 distinct CDR3 sequences, about 10% seen once. The sample's time point: patch test 1, 2 weeks after DPC sensitization. Treatment denoted: therapeutic diphenylcyclopropenone sensitization with weekly scalp DPC. The sequences come from whole blood, collected in connection with sensitization to the hapten diphenylcyclopropenone (DPC). Source of these receptors: a woman in her sixties or seventies with alopecia areata. Some clones in this sample may be carry-over from other donors' samples.

V gene TRBV19 combines with J gene TRBJ1-1; no reliable D call. The CDR3 consists of 15 residues. Germline CDR1 and CDR2: LNHDA and SQIVND (reference sequence). V was trimmed by 3 bases and J by 1 base, leaving 12 bases between them. The CDR3 region has the DNA TGTGCCAGTAGTATCGTAGGTTGGGGGAACACTGAAGCTTTCTTT. It specifies CASSIVGWGNTEAFF. Full variable domain (missing parts from reference TRBV19 and TRBJ1-1): DGGITQSPKYLFRKEGQNVTLSCEQNLNHDAMYWYRQDPGQGLRLIYYSQIVNDFQKGDIAEGYSVSREKKESFPLTVTSAQKNPTAFYLCASSIVGWGNTEAFFGQGTRLTVV.

This clonotype appeared many times. This chain uses TRBV11-2 with TRBJ2-2; D not certain. The CDR3 totals 20 residues. Germline CDR1 is SGHAT and CDR2 is FQNNGV. V was shortened by 4 bases and J by 1 base, with 25 bases between the two germline ends. The CDR3 reads CASSSIYRIQTPLNTGELFF. The DNA of the CDR3 is TGTGCCAGCAGCTCCATCTACAGAATCCAAACCCCCCTGAACACCGGGGAGCTGTTTTTT.

This clonotype was picked up many times. CDR3: CASSETENTGELFF. CDR3 nucleotides: TGCGCCAGCAGTGAGACAGAGAACACCGGGGAGCTGTTTTTT. The rearrangement links TRBV10-2 to TRBJ2-2; no reliable D call. Trimming removed 2 bases at V and 1 base at J, with 5 bases between. Germline-derived CDR1 and CDR2 are WSHSY and SAAADI. This CDR3 contains 14 residues.

There are a few counts of this clonotype. The CDR3 is CASSVTTGELFF. The CDR3 DNA sequence: TGCGCCAGCAGCGTGACTACCGGGGAGCTGTTTTTT. The rearrangement joins TRBV5-1 to TRBJ2-2; D is uncertain. The CDR3 loop spans 12 amino acids. Trimming took off 4 bases at V and 5 bases at J, with 6 bases between the two ends. Germline CDR1 and CDR2: SGHRS and YFSETQ. The variable domain in full, completed from reference TRBV5-1 and TRBJ2-2, reads KAGVTQTPRYLIKTRGQQVTLSCSPISGHRSVSWYQQTPGQGLQFLFEYFSETQRNKGNFPGRFSGRQFSNSRSEMNVSTLELGDSALYLCASSVTTGELFFGEGSRLTVL.

This clonotype was recorded a few times. This chain links TRBV4-2 with TRBJ2-5; 11 positions match TRBD1. CDR1 is LGHNA, CDR2 YNFKEQ, per germline. The J segment lost 4 bases and the V segment lost 5 bases, leaving 9 bases of the junction unmatched. The length of the CDR3 is 16 residues. CDR3: CASSDGQGAVIETQYF. The CDR3 coding sequence is TGTGCCAGCAGCGACGGACAGGGGGCCGTCATAGAGACCCAGTACTTC.

This clonotype was seen only a few times. The chain uses TRBV12-3 or TRBV12-4 and TRBJ1-5; D is perhaps TRBD1 (6 bases). With 5 bases removed from V and 6 bases from J, the gap between germline ends came to 14 bases. The CDR3 covers 14 residues. CDR3 residues: CASSPHREVQPQHF. The CDR3 DNA follows: TGTGCCAGCAGTCCTCACAGGGAGGTTCAGCCCCAGCATTTT.

This clonotype was seen ten or more times. The rearrangement joins TRBV3-1 to TRBJ2-7, with 7 bases aligning to TRBD1. V lost 4 bases to trimming and J lost 3 bases; unmatched junction nucleotides: 0. Germline CDR1 LGHDT, CDR2 YNNKEL (reference sequence). This CDR3 region has 12 residues. The CDR3 loop reads CASSRQGYEQYF. The CDR3, as DNA: TGTGCCAGCAGCCGACAGGGCTACGAGCAGTACTTC.

Many counts were recorded for this clonotype. V usage is TRBV4-1 and J usage is TRBJ2-1, with 8 bases lining up with TRBD2. With V trimmed by 3 bases and J by 0 bases, 10 bases remained unmatched. The CDR3 length is 18 residues. Per germline, CDR1 MGHRA and CDR2 YSYEKL. The CDR3 nucleotides are TGCGCCAGCAGCCACATCCGTCCGACTAGCGACTCCTACAATGAGCAGTTCTTC. Translation gives CASSHIRPTSDSYNEQFF.

The rearrangement uses TRBV7-6 and TRBJ2-7; D unresolved. Germline V gene lookup returns CDR1 SGHVS and CDR2 FNYEAQ. The CDR3 contains 16 residues. Trimming pared 0 bases from V and 1 base from J, leaving 13 bases between. The CDR3 nucleotides read TGTGCCAGCAGCTTAGCTGCCTCAGAAGCTTCCTACGAGCAGTACTTC. It codes for CASSLAASEASYEQYF.

The chain has TRBV27 and TRBJ1-6; possibly TRBD1 for D (6 bases). CDR3 length: 16 residues. Trimming took off 8 bases at V and 10 bases at J, with 24 bases between the two ends. Germline-derived CDR1 and CDR2 are MNHEY and SMNVEV (reference sequence). CDR3 bases: TGTGCCAGCCGACAGGTTTCTCGGCATTTGGGCTCACCCCTCCACTTT. Its protein product is CASRQVSRHLGSPLHF.

This clonotype showed up just a few times. The chain joins TRBV6-1 to TRBJ1-1; the match to TRBD1 covers 7 bases. CDR1 MNHNS and CDR2 SASEGT come from the germline V gene. Trimming removed 8 bases from V and 4 bases from J; junction bases left unmatched: 10. The CDR3 sequence is 14 residues long. The CDR3 region has the DNA TGTGCCAGCTTACCAGGGGGACTTACCACTGAAGCTTTCTTT. It specifies CASLPGGLTTEAFF.